This TCR beta chain was sequenced for a study of blood T cell repertoires in COVID-19. The wider study: The samples span acute and convalescent COVID-19 from the United States, Italy and Spain. PBMCs, B-cell-depleted T cells, or T cells provided the cDNA or gDNA that made up the material.

CDR1 ENHRY and CDR2 SYGVKD come from the germline V gene. This CDR3 is 12 amino acids long. V gave up 8 bases and J gave up 1 base, with 8 bases separating them. As originally analysed: The authors estimated nucleated cell counts from reference gene primer amplification. This table comes from immunoSEQ multiplex PCR, and its TCRdb copy is limited to in-frame clones, with some not included. That table gives V, J and clone size, and the DNA gave D and trimming. This repertoire shows some 200,000 clones, about nine tenths found once; its top ten account for about 4.1%. The V and J genes are TRBV10-3 and TRBJ1-1; no definite D call. The sample consisted of peripheral blood. The TCR was taken from a man aged 50-59 years with acute or convalescent COVID-19. The CDR3 protein is CAISGGNTEAFF. The CDR3, as DNA: TGTGCCATCTCAGGTGGGAACACTGAAGCTTTCTTT.